This T cell receptor (beta chain) was documented in a study of blood T cell repertoires in COVID-19. Using immunoSEQ multiplex PCR, the repertoire was profiled, and TCRdb retains in-frame clones only, with some absent. The sample lists about 42,000 clones; around 89% were seen once. The sequence derives from a man younger than 40 with active or convalescent COVID-19. Specimen: peripheral blood.

The CDR3 loop is CASSLVPSGGVTDTQYF. The CDR3 DNA reads TGTGCCAGCAGCTTAGTGCCTAGCGGGGGGGTCACAGATACGCAGTATTTT. V gene TRBV7-6 combines with J gene TRBJ2-3, with 12 bases matching TRBD2. Trimming at V came to 1 base and at J to 2 bases, leaving 4 bases not matched to a gene. Germline CDR1 is SGHVS and CDR2 is FNYEAQ. CDR3 length: 17 amino acids.